Presented here are 4 T cell receptor beta chains from one specimen sequenced in a study of OX40 agonist ivuxolimab in advanced cancers. Repertoires were generated with immunoSEQ multiplex PCR, while TCRdb's copy carries only in-frame clones and drops some. The data contain about 22,000 clones, 86% of them seen just once; the ten biggest clones take up approximately 30%. Sequences were derived from CD4+ or CD8+ T cells sorted from blood, sampled in a trial of the OX40 agonist ivuxolimab. The receptors shown here come from an adult with an advanced solid tumor such as melanoma, head and neck, liver or kidney cancer.

The V call is TRBV28, the J call TRBJ1-1, with D tentatively TRBD1 (6 bases). The V end was cut by 0 bases, the J end by 5 bases, with 13 bases between. CDR1 is MDHEN and CDR2 is SYDVKM in the germline V gene. The length of the CDR3 is 15 residues. This CDR3 reads CASSLWGGGTTEAFF. CDR3 DNA: TGTGCCAGCAGTTTATGGGGGGGCGGTACTACTGAAGCTTTCTTT.

The chain combines TRBV29-1 with TRBJ2-3; 7 bases are shared with TRBD1. There are 15 residues in the CDR3. CDR1 is SQVTM, CDR2 ANQGSEA, per germline. J gave up 4 bases and V 4 bases, and 11 bases lay outside the gene matches. CDR3 DNA sequence: TGCAGCGTTGCCCCACAGGGGTGGTTTGCAGATACGCAGTATTTT. Protein sequence: CSVAPQGWFADTQYF.

The V and J genes are TRBV9 and TRBJ1-3; 9 nucleotides line up with TRBD1. The CDR3 spans 16 residues. The junction had 6 bases not matched to a gene; V was cut back by 3 bases and J by 2 bases. Germline CDR1 is SGDLS and CDR2 is YYNGEE. DNA of the CDR3: TGTGCCAGCAGCGGGTACTACAGGGGGCCTGGAAACACCATATATTTT. It translates to CASSGYYRGPGNTIYF. Full variable domain (rest looked up from reference TRBV9 and TRBJ1-3): DSGVTQTPKHLITATGQRVTLRCSPRSGDLSVYWYQQSLDQGLQFLIQYYNGEERAKGNILERFSAQQFPDLHSELNLSSLELGDSALYFCASSGYYRGPGNTIYFGEGSWLTVV.

This clone was counted only a few times. J is TRBJ2-2 and V is TRBV19, with D possibly matching TRBD2 (6 bases). CDR3 length equals 14 residues. Germline CDR1 LNHDA, CDR2 SQIVND (reference sequence). V lost 6 bases, J lost 1 base, and 9 bases lay in between. CDR3 nucleotide sequence: TGTGCCAGTAGGTGGGGACTGAACACCGGGGAGCTGTTTTTT. Its protein is CASRWGLNTGELFF.